This T cell receptor beta chain was identified in a study of cytomegalovirus exposure and HLA in healthy donors. Germline-derived CDR1 and CDR2 are MGHDK and SYGVNS. V was pared by 2 bases and J by 0 bases, with 4 bases between. This CDR3 contains 14 residues. PCR was performed using 60 Vbeta and 13 Jbeta primers. Measured with immunoSEQ multiplex PCR; TCRdb has only the in-frame clones, and not every one. The table lists roughly 150,000 clones, 64% of them singletons. Broader study findings: Links to common viral pathogens appeared, in a later analysis, for several of the most significant clusters.

About this clone: Its antigen is still unknown.

The receptor's source is a woman aged 25-40 years in good health and CMV-seropositive. The V and J genes are TRBV25-1 and TRBJ2-2; D uncertain. Sequenced: PBMCs. CDR3 residues: CASSESANTGELFF. The CDR3 DNA sequence: TGTGCCAGCAGTGAAAGCGCGAACACCGGGGAGCTGTTTTTT.